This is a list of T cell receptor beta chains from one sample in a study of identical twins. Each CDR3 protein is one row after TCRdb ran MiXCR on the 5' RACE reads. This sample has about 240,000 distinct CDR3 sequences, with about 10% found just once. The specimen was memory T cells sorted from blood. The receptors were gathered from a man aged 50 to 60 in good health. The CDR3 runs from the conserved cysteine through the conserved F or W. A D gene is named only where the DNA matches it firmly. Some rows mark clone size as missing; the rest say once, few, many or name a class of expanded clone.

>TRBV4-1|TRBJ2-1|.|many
CASSQEPVKPNEQFF
TGCGCCAGCAGCCAAGAACCCGTCAAACCGAATGAGCAGTTCTTC
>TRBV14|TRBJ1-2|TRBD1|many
CASSPGQDYGYTF
TGTGCCAGCAGCCCTGGACAGGACTATGGCTACACCTTC
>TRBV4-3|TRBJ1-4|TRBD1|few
CASSQQGDVNEKLFF
TGCGCCAGCAGCCAACAGGGGGACGTGAATGAAAAACTGTTTTTT
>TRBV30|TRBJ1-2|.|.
CAWSTPNYSYTF
TGTGCCTGGAGCACCCCTAACTATAGCTACACCTTC
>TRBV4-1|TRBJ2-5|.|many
CASRPLGLGVGETQYF
TGCGCCAGCAGACCCCTAGGGTTGGGCGTTGGAGAGACCCAGTACTTC
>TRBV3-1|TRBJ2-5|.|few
CASSPEQATQYF
TGTGCCAGCAGCCCAGAACAGGCGACCCAGTACTTC
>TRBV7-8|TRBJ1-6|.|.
CASSLRMGNSPLHF
TGTGCCAGCAGCTTACGGATGGGAAATTCACCCCTCCACTTT
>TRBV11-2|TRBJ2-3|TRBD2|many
CASSLVTSGGTDTQYF
TGTGCCAGCAGCTTAGTAACTAGCGGGGGGACAGATACGCAGTATTTT
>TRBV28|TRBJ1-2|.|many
CASSRAEDNYGYTF
TGTGCCAGCAGTCGGGCAGAAGATAACTATGGCTACACCTTC
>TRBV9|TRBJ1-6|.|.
CASSVEGYNSPLHF
TGTGCCAGCAGCGTGGAGGGTTATAATTCACCCCTCCACTTT
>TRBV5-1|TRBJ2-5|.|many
CASSPILTETQYF
TGCGCCAGCAGCCCCATACTCACGGAGACCCAGTACTTC
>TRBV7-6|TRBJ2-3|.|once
CASSFSGLADTQYF
TGTGCCAGCAGCTTCTCGGGGTTGGCAGATACGCAGTATTTT
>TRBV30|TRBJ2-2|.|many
CAWKVGNTGELFF
TGTGCCTGGAAGGTCGGAAACACCGGGGAGCTGTTTTTT
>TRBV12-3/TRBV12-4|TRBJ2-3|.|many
CASSLGVSPSTDTQYF
TGTGCCAGCAGTTTAGGGGTCAGCCCTAGCACAGATACGCAGTATTTT
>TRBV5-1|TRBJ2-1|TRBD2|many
CASSLSGNSYNEQFF
TGCGCCAGCAGCTTGAGCGGGAATTCTTACAATGAGCAGTTCTTC
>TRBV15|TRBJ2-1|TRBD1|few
CATRETGGGNEQFF
TGTGCCACGAGGGAAACAGGGGGTGGCAATGAGCAGTTCTTC
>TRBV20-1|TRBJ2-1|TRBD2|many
CSADSGRALDEQFF
TGCAGTGCTGATAGCGGGAGGGCCTTAGATGAGCAGTTCTTC
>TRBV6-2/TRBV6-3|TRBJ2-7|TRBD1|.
CASSYTTGIGEQYF
TGTGCCAGCAGTTACACGACAGGGATCGGCGAGCAGTACTTC
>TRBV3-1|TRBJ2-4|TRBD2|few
CASSQDRTSGNIQYF
TGTGCCAGCAGCCAAGATCGGACTAGCGGAAACATTCAGTACTTC
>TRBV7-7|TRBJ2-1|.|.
CASSSTGIHEQFF
TGTGCCAGCAGCTCGACAGGTATCCATGAGCAGTTCTTC
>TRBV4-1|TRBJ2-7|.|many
CASSQEQGPRDEQYF
TGCGCCAGCAGCCAAGAACAGGGACCAAGAGACGAGCAGTACTTC
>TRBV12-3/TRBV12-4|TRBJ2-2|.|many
CASSFYRDTGELFF
TGTGCCAGCAGTTTTTACAGGGACACCGGGGAGCTGTTTTTT
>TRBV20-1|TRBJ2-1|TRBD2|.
CSAPIQSSGRVREQFF
TGCAGTGCTCCTATCCAGTCCAGCGGGAGGGTCCGTGAGCAGTTCTTC
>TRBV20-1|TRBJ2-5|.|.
CSARDRAQDQYF
TGCAGTGCTAGAGACCGGGCACAGGACCAGTACTTC
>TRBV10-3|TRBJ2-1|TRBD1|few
CAISSGTGINEQFF
TGTGCCATCAGTTCCGGGACAGGGATCAATGAGCAGTTCTTC
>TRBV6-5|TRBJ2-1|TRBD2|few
CASSSPSVGTSAKQFF
TGTGCCAGCAGTTCACCCTCCGTTGGGACTAGCGCTAAGCAGTTCTTC
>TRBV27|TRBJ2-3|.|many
CASSPSGGVTDTQYF
TGTGCCAGCAGCCCCTCTGGGGGAGTCACAGATACGCAGTATTTT
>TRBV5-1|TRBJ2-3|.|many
CASSSRIGGPTDTQYF
TGCGCCAGCAGCTCGCGAATCGGGGGGCCCACAGATACGCAGTATTTT